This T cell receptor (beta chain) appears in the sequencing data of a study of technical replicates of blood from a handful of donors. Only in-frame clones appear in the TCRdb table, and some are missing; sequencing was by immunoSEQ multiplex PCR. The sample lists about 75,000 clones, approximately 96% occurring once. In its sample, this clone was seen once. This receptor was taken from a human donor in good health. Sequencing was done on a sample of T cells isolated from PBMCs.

CDR3 sequence (DNA): TGTGCCAGCAGCTTACCTCCCGGCGGGAAAGAGACCCAGTACTTC. As protein: CASSLPPGGKETQYF. The gene calls are TRBV7-8 and TRBJ2-5; tentative D call: TRBD2 (6 bases). The CDR3 is made up of 15 amino acids. Germline V gene lookup returns CDR1 SGHVS and CDR2 FQNEAQ. Trimming left V 2 bases short and J 3 bases short, with 13 bases between.